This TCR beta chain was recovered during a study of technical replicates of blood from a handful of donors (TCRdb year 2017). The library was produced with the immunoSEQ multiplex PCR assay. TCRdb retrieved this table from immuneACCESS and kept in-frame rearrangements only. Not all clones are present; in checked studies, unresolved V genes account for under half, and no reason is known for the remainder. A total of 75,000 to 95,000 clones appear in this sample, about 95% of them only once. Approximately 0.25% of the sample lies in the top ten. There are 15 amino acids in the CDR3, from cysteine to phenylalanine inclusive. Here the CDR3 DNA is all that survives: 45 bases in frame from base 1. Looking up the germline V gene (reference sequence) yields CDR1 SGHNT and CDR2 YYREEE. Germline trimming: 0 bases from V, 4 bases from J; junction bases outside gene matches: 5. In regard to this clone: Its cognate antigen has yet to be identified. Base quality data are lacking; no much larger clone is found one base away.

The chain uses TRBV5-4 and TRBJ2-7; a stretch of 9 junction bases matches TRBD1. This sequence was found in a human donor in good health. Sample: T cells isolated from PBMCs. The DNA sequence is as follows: TGTGCCAGCAGCTTGGAGGACAGGGGACAGTACGAGCAGTACTTC. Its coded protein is CASSLEDRGQYEQYF.